This entry is about one T cell receptor beta chain. The source of the sample is a study of blood T cell repertoires in COVID-19. Study in general: The United States, Italy and Spain supplied acute and convalescent COVID-19 samples. Sources were T cells, B-cell-depleted T cells, or PBMCs; the material itself was cDNA or gDNA.

The CDR3 has 15 amino acids. CDR1 and CDR2 (germline): MDHEN, SYDVKM. V was pared by 6 bases and J by 2 bases, with 10 bases of the junction left unmatched. As processed by the authors: From reference gene primer amplification, estimates of nucleated cell counts were derived. Clones were sequenced by immunoSEQ multiplex PCR, and TCRdb holds only the in-frame ones, with some missing. D and trimming come from the DNA, and the V and J calls and clone size come from that table. The sample contains a few hundred thousand clones, roughly 84% of which appear only once. The source of this sequence is an elderly woman with acute or convalescent COVID-19. The sample consisted of peripheral blood. The chain employs TRBV28 and TRBJ2-7, with 7 bases matching TRBD1. Here the CDR3 DNA reads TGTGCCAGCAGGGGTCCAGGGGACAGTACCTACGAGCAGTACTTC. Its translation is CASRGPGDSTYEQYF.